Below are 27 T cell receptor beta chains sequenced from a single sample in a study of blood T cell repertoires in COVID-19. Profiled with immunoSEQ multiplex PCR; TCRdb holds only in-frame clones, not every one. Here the sample spans under 75,000 clones, 87% being singletons. Material: peripheral blood. These receptor sequences come from a woman in her late teens or twenties with acute or convalescent COVID-19.

The gene calls are TRBV19 and TRBJ1-1; 10 bases fit TRBD1. The CDR3 totals 14 residues. Germline-derived CDR1 and CDR2 are LNHDA and SQIVND (reference sequence). V trimming: 5 bases; J trimming: 5 bases; junction bases outside the gene matches: 5. The CDR3 sequence: CASSPTGGWTEAFF. The CDR3 DNA reads as TGTGCCAGTAGTCCGACAGGGGGCTGGACTGAAGCTTTCTTT.

V is TRBV6-2 or TRBV6-3 and J is TRBJ1-2, with TRBD1 identical over 7 bases. The CDR3 is 16 amino acids. The V gene's germline CDR1 is MNHEY and CDR2 SVGEGT. The ends lost 2 bases at V and 0 bases at J; junction bases unmatched: 6. CDR3 DNA: TGTGCCAGCAGTTACACGAGGGACAGAGCTAACTATGGCTACACCTTC. It codes for CASSYTRDRANYGYTF.

The CDR3 DNA follows: TGTGCCAGCAGCAAAGAAAGGGGCGATACGCAGTATTTT. This sequence encodes CASSKERGDTQYF. The chain joins TRBV5-6 to TRBJ2-3, with TRBD1 as a possible D gene (5 bases). The CDR3 consists of 13 residues. Germline CDR1 is SGHDT and CDR2 is YYEEEE. V lost 4 bases to trimming and J lost 6 bases, with 12 bases between them.

The chain combines TRBV10-2 with TRBJ1-2; D is unclear. Germline V gene sequence: CDR1 WSHSY, CDR2 SAAADI. The CDR3 extends over 16 amino acids. V was shortened by 0 bases and J by 0 bases, with 11 bases between the two germline ends. CDR3 coding DNA: TGCGCCAGCAGTGAGTCGGGCCCGCCAGCTAACTATGGCTACACCTTC. Translated: CASSESGPPANYGYTF.

For the CDR3, the DNA is TGTGCCAGTAGGACTAGCGGAGACACAGATACGCAGTATTTT. Its protein is CASRTSGDTDTQYF. This chain links TRBV19 with TRBJ2-3, with 9 bases aligning to TRBD2. V shed 6 bases and J 2 bases; nucleotides not matched to a gene: 3. CDR3 size: 14 residues. CDR1 and CDR2 from the germline V gene are LNHDA and SQIVND (reference sequence).

The DNA for the CDR3 is TGTGCCAGCAGTTACTCTCGACAGGGAACCGAAAAACTGTTTTTT. This translates into CASSYSRQGTEKLFF. The chain couples TRBV6-5 to TRBJ1-4; TRBD1 matches 7 bases. The CDR3 runs 15 residues. V lost 0 bases to trimming and J lost 8 bases; unmatched junction nucleotides: 6. Per germline, CDR1 MNHEY and CDR2 SVGAGI.

This clone has just one count. The CDR3 nucleotides are TGTGCCAGCAGTCTAGGACAGGGCTATGGCTACACCTTC. This sequence encodes CASSLGQGYGYTF. J is TRBJ1-2 and V is TRBV12-3 or TRBV12-4; 8 bases align to TRBD1. The junction had 3 bases not matched to a gene; V was cut back by 5 bases and J by 4 bases. The CDR3 is made up of 13 amino acids.

The table lists this clone with a few counts. The chain is built from TRBV6-5 and TRBJ1-4; 11 bases are shared with TRBD1. The V segment lost 6 bases and the J segment 5 bases; nucleotides outside the gene matches: 5. The CDR3 loop spans 15 amino acids. Per germline, CDR1 MNHEY and CDR2 SVGAGI. The CDR3: CASRQGTGGNEKLFF. CDR3 sequence (DNA): TGTGCCAGCAGACAAGGGACAGGGGGGAATGAAAAACTGTTTTTT.

V and J are TRBV7-9 and TRBJ2-1, with a tentative D call TRBD1 (6 bases). This CDR3 has 16 amino acids. Looked up from germline, CDR1 is SEHNR and CDR2 is FQNEAQ (reference sequence). V was pared by 0 bases and J by 2 bases, with 11 bases between. The CDR3 sequence: CASSLAQPGAYNEQFF. DNA for the CDR3: TGTGCCAGCAGCTTAGCGCAGCCAGGGGCCTACAATGAGCAGTTCTTC.

The V gene is TRBV7-6, the J gene TRBJ2-6; perhaps TRBD1 as D (5 bases). The CDR3 consists of 18 residues. In germline, CDR1 is SGHVS, CDR2 FNYEAQ. The ends were cut back, 1 base at V and 2 bases at J, with 15 bases in the middle. The CDR3 sequence: CASSLGAGMLAGANVLTF. The CDR3 coding sequence is TGTGCCAGCAGCTTAGGGGCAGGGATGTTGGCTGGGGCCAACGTCCTGACTTTC.

The CDR3 is CASSYRGQSYNEQFF. The CDR3 DNA follows: TGTGCCAGCAGTTACCGAGGGCAGTCCTACAATGAGCAGTTCTTC. This rearrangement joins TRBV6-5 to TRBJ2-1, with a possible D match to TRBD2 (5 bases). Germline assignment: CDR1 MNHEY and CDR2 SVGAGI. V lost 2 bases to trimming and J lost 1 base, with 9 bases between them. The CDR3 is 15 amino acids.

The V and J genes are TRBV4-1 and TRBJ2-1; 16 nucleotides match TRBD2. Germline V gene data show CDR1 as MGHRA and CDR2 as YSYEKL. The CDR3 has 21 residues. The junction had 17 bases not matched to a gene; V was cut back by 3 bases and J by 6 bases. The CDR3 bases are TGCGCCAGCAGCCAGTACCCGGGACTAGCGGGAGGGAAAGAGGTGGGCAATGAGCAGTTCTTC. Protein: CASSQYPGLAGGKEVGNEQFF.

The genes are TRBV7-6 and TRBJ2-3, with 11 bases matching TRBD2. Germline CDR1 SGHVS, CDR2 FNYEAQ. The V and J ends lost 1 base and 10 bases, in that order; junction bases with no gene match: 7. The CDR3 runs 15 residues. CDR3 coding DNA: TGTGCCAGCAGCTTAGGGACTAGCGGGCCCTACTCGCAGTATTTT. It codes for CASSLGTSGPYSQYF.

V is TRBV29-1 and J is TRBJ2-5, with 11 bases matching TRBD1. V gave up 6 bases and J gave up 4 bases; unmatched junction bases: 4. From germline, CDR1 is SQVTM and CDR2 ANQGSEA. This CDR3 comprises 13 residues. As DNA, the CDR3 is TGCAGCGTCACCGGGACAGGGGGAGAGACCCAGTACTTC. Its protein is CSVTGTGGETQYF. Filled out from reference TRBV29-1 and TRBJ2-5, the complete variable domain reads SAVISQKPSRDICQRGTSLTIQCQVDSQVTMMFWYRQQPGQSLTLIATANQGSEATYESGFVIDKFPISRPNLTFSTLTVSNMSPEDSSIYLCSVTGTGGETQYFGPGTRLLVL.

J is TRBJ2-1 and V is TRBV9; 8 bases agree with TRBD2. The CDR3 runs 14 residues. The junction had 9 bases not matched to a gene; V was cut back by 4 bases and J by 9 bases. CDR1 SGDLS and CDR2 YYNGEE come from the germline V gene. CDR3 nucleotides: TGTGCCAGCAGCCCAGGGACTAGATTCATTGAGCAGTTCTTC. It yields the protein CASSPGTRFIEQFF.

This chain links TRBV5-5 with TRBJ2-3; 12 bases align to TRBD2. The CDR3 is made up of 17 amino acids. The ends lost 2 bases at V and 10 bases at J; junction bases unmatched: 14. Germline lookup yields CDR1 SGHKS and CDR2 YYEKEE (reference sequence). The CDR3 DNA follows: TGTGCCAGCAGCTTCGGCCCCCCACTAGCGGGGGGTTATTCGCAGTATTTT. The encoded protein is CASSFGPPLAGGYSQYF.

The chain joins TRBV6-5 to TRBJ1-6; D might be TRBD1 (5 bases). Between the trimmed V and J ends, which lost 7 bases and 6 bases, there was a span of 16 bases. This CDR3 contains 15 residues. Looked up from germline, CDR1 is MNHEY and CDR2 is SVGAGI. The CDR3 DNA reads as TGTGCCAGCACCTCGGGGGGGGACGGTAATTCACCCCTCCACTTT. It yields the protein CASTSGGDGNSPLHF.

This chain connects TRBV6-2 or TRBV6-3 to TRBJ2-7, with 10 bases identical to TRBD2. Per germline, CDR1 MNHEY and CDR2 SVGEGT. The CDR3 extends over 14 amino acids. Unmatched junction bases numbered 2, after V lost 4 bases and J lost 2 bases. CDR3 bases: TGTGCCAGCAGTTCTAGCGGGGGTACCTACGAGCAGTACTTC. Translated, it gives CASSSSGGTYEQYF.

J is TRBJ1-4 and V is TRBV28; 11 bases agree with TRBD1. The CDR3 is 17 amino acids. CDR1 and CDR2 (germline): MDHEN, SYDVKM. With V trimmed by 6 bases and J by 4 bases, 10 bases remained unmatched. The CDR3 region is CASSSRDRGLGNEKLFF. In DNA, the CDR3 is TGTGCCAGCAGCAGCCGGGACAGGGGGTTGGGTAATGAAAAACTGTTTTTT. Together with reference TRBV28 and TRBJ1-4, the CDR3 gives the full variable domain: DVKVTQSSRYLVKRTGEKVFLECVQDMDHENMFWYRQDPGLGLRLIYFSYDVKMKEKGDIPEGYSVSREKKERFSLILESASTNQTSMYLCASSSRDRGLGNEKLFFGSGTQLSVL.

The chain has TRBV15 and TRBJ1-4; 7 nucleotides agree with TRBD1. From germline, CDR1 is LNHNV and CDR2 YYDKDF (reference sequence). This CDR3 contains 16 residues. The J segment lost 7 bases and the V segment lost 1 base, leaving 9 bases of the junction unmatched. CDR3 bases: TGTGCCACCAGCAGAGGGCCCGGGACAGACGTTGAAAAACTGTTTTTT. Its translation: CATSRGPGTDVEKLFF.

The chain has TRBV19 and TRBJ1-5, with D possibly TRBD1 on 5 matching bases. With 4 bases removed from V and 5 bases from J, the gap between germline ends came to 9 bases. CDR3 length: 13 residues. CDR1 and CDR2 (germline): LNHDA, SQIVND (reference sequence). CDR3 residues: CASSKQADQPQHF. In nucleotides, the CDR3 is TGTGCCAGTAGTAAACAGGCGGATCAGCCCCAGCATTTT.

This clone appeared a single time. The chain links TRBV7-6 to TRBJ2-7; 8 bases line up with TRBD2. Germline CDR1 SGHVS, CDR2 FNYEAQ. The V gene end was trimmed by 1 base and the J gene end by 4 bases; junction bases not matched to a gene: 3. The CDR3 totals 14 residues. CDR3 sequence: CASSLVRGGYEQYF. The CDR3 DNA reads as TGTGCCAGCAGCTTAGTACGGGGGGGGTACGAGCAGTACTTC.

The CDR3 nucleotides read TGTGCCAGCAGAAGGACTAGCGGGGCTCCCTACAATGAGCAGTTCTTC. Amino acids: CASRRTSGAPYNEQFF. This chain joins TRBV2 and TRBJ2-1, with TRBD2 matching over 12 bases. Germline values: CDR1 SNHLY, CDR2 FYNNEI. The CDR3 totals 16 residues. V dropped 6 bases and J dropped 2; count of bases not matched to a gene: 5.

The gene calls are TRBV7-9 and TRBJ1-6; D gene unclear. The CDR3 covers 14 residues. Germline CDR1 is SEHNR and CDR2 is FQNEAQ (reference sequence). V was clipped by 6 bases and J by 7 bases, with 13 bases between them. Written as DNA, the CDR3 is TGTGCCAGCAGAGATGACGGAGGCAATTCACCCCTCCACTTT. It specifies CASRDDGGNSPLHF.

This sequence joins TRBV5-1 and TRBJ1-1; the D gene is possibly TRBD1 (5 bases). Germline V lookup: CDR1 SGHRS, CDR2 YFSETQ. This CDR3 is 14 amino acids long. Trimming took 1 base from V and 6 from J, leaving 13 bases between them. In nucleotides, the CDR3 is TGCGCCAGCAGCTTGAATCCGGGGGGAGCTGAAGCTTTCTTT. Its protein is CASSLNPGGAEAFF.

The chain joins TRBV3-1 (or the pseudogene TRBV3-2) to TRBJ2-3; TRBD2 aligns across 9 bases. Losses at the gene ends were 0 bases for V and 2 bases for J; bases not matched to a gene: 0. This CDR3 is 15 amino acids long. Germline assignment: CDR1 LGHDT and CDR2 YNNKEL (reference sequence). The CDR3 protein is CASSQEGLATDTQYF. The CDR3 DNA is TGTGCCAGCAGCCAAGAGGGACTAGCCACAGATACGCAGTATTTT.

For the CDR3, the DNA is TGTGCCAGCAGTTATTCCCTGAGCACTGAAGCTTTCTTT. This translates into CASSYSLSTEAFF. The chain employs TRBV6-2 or TRBV6-3 and TRBJ1-1; D not certain. Germline CDR1 MNHEY, CDR2 SVGEGT. Trimming took 3 bases from V and 4 from J, leaving 9 bases between them. This CDR3 is built from 13 residues.